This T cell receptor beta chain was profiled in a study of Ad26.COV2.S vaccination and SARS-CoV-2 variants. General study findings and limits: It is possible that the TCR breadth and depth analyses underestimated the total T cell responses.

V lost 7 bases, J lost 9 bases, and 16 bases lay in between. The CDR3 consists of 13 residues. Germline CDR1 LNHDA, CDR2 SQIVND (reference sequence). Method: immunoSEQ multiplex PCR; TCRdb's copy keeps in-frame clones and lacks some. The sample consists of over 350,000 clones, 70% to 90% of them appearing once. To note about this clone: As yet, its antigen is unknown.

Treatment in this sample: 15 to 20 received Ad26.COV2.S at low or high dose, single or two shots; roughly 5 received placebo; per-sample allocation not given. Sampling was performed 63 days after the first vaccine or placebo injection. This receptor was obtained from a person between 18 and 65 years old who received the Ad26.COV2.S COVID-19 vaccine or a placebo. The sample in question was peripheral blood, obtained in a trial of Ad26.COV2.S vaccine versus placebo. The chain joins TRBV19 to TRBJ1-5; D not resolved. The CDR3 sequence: CASTLQYGGPQHF. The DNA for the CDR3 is TGTGCCAGTACTTTACAGTACGGTGGGCCCCAGCATTTT.